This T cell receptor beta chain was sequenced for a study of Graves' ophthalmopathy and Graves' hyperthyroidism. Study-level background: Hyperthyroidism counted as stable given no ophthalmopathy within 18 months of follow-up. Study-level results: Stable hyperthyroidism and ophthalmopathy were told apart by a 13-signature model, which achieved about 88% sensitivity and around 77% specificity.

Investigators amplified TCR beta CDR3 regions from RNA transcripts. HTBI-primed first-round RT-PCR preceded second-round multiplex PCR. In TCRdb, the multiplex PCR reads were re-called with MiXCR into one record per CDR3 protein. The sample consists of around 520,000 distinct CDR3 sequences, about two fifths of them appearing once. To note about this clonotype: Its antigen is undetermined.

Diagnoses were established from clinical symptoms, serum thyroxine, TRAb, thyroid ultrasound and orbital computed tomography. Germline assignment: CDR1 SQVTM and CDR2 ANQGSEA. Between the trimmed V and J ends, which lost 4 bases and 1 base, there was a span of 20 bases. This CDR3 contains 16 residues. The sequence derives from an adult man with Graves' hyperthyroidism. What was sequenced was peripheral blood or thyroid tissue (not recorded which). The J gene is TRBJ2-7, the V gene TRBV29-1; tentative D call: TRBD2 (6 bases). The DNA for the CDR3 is TGCAGCGTTGTTGTTGGGGGGACTGTAACTTCCTACGAGCAGTACTTC. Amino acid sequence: CSVVVGGTVTSYEQYF.